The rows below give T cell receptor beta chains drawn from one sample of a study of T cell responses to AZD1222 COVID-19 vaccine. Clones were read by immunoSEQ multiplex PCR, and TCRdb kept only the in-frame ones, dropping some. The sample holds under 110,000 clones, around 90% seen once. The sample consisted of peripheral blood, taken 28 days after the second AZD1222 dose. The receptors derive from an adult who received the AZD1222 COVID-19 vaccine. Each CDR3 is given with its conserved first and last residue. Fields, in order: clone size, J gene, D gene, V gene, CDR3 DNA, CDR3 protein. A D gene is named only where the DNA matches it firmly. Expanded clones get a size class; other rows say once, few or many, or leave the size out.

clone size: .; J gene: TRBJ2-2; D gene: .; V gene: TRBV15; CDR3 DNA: TGTGCCACCAGCGCTCCAGGGGTTGGCACCGGGGAGCTGTTTTTT; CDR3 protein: CATSAPGVGTGELFF
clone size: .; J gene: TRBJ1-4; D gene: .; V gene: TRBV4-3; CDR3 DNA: TGCGCCAGCAGCCAAGTCACAGGAACGAATGAAAAACTGTTTTTT; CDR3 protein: CASSQVTGTNEKLFF
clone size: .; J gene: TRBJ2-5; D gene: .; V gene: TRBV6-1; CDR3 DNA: TGTGCCAGCAGTGAAACCGCGTGGTGGGAGACCCAGTACTTC; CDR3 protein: CASSETAWWETQYF
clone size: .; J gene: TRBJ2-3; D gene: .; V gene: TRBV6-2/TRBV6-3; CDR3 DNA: TGTGCCAGCAGTTACATGGCAACCAAGAGCACAGATACGCAGTATTTT; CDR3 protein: CASSYMATKSTDTQYF
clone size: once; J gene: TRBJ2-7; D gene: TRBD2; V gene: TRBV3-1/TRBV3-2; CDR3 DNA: TGTGCCAGCAGCACAGCCGGGACTAGTGCCCACGAGCAGTACTTC; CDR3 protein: CASSTAGTSAHEQYF
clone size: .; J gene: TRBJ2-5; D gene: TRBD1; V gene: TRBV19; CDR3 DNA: TGTGCCAGTAGTGCCGACAGGGGGCGGGAAGAGACCCAGTACTTC; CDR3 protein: CASSADRGREETQYF
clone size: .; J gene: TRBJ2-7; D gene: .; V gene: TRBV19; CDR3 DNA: TGTGCCAGTAGTATTAGTCTCAGCTCCTACGAGCAGTACTTC; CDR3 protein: CASSISLSSYEQYF
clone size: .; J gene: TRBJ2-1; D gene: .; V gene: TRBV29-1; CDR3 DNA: TGCAGCGTCACAGGGTTCGTCGATGAGCAGTTCTTC; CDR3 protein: CSVTGFVDEQFF
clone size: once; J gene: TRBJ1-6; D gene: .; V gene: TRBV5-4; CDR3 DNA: TGTGCCAGCAGCTGGGGACTCTCCTATAATTCACCCCTCCACTTT; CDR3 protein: CASSWGLSYNSPLHF
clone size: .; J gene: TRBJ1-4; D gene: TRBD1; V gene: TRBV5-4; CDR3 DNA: TGTGCCAGCAGCCCGCAGGGGGCGGGTGAAAAACTGTTTTTT; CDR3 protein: CASSPQGAGEKLFF
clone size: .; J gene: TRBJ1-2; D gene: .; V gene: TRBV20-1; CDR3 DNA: TGCAGTGCTAGTTCAGGGGATGGCTACACCTTC; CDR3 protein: CSASSGDGYTF
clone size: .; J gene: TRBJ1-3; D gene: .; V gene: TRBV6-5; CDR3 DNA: TGTGCCAGCGCCGACGAGGGAATAAACACCATATATTTT; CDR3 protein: CASADEGINTIYF
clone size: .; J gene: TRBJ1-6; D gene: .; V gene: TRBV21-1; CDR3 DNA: TGTGCCAGCAGCAAAGGGGGAACAGGGGAGGAGTATAATTCACCCCTCCACTTT; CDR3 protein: CASSKGGTGEEYNSPLHF
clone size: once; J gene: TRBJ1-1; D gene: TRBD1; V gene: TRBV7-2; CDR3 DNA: TGTGCCAGCAGCTCCCAGACAGGGGGCGGTAGGTGGACTGAAGCTTTCTTT; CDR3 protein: CASSSQTGGGRWTEAFF
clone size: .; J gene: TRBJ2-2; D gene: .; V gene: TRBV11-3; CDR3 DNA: TGTGCCAGCAGCTCCGGGATATACACCGGGGAGCTGTTTTTT; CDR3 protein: CASSSGIYTGELFF
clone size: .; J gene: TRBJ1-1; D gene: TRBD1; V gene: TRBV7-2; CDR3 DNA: TGTGCCAGCAGCTGGGACAGGACCCTAGCTGAAGCTTTCTTT; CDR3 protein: CASSWDRTLAEAFF
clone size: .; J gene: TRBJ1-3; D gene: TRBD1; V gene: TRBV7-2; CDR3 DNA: TGTGCCAGCAGCTTACAGGGGGCGATGGTAGGAAACACCATATATTTT; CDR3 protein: CASSLQGAMVGNTIYF
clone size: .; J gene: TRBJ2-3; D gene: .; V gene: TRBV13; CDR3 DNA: TGTGCCAGCACGGCCACAGATACGCAGTATTTT; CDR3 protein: CASTATDTQYF
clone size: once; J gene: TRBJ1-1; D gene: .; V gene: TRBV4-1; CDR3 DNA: TGCGCCAGCAGCCAAGGCCCCGGAAGCACTGAAGCTTTCTTT; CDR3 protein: CASSQGPGSTEAFF
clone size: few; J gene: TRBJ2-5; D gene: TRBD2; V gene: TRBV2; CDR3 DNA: TGTGCCAGCAGGGGAGGGACTAGCGCGGGGGAGACCCAGTACTTC; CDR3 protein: CASRGGTSAGETQYF
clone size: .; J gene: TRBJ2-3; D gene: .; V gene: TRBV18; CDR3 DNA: TGTGCCAGCTCACCCCCAGCGGGCGGGAGCACAGATACGCAGTATTTT; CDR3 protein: CASSPPAGGSTDTQYF
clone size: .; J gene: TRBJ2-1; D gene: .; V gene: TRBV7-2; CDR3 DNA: TGTGCCAGCAGCCCCACGAGGCGCTCCTACAATGAGCAGTTCTTC; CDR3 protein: CASSPTRRSYNEQFF
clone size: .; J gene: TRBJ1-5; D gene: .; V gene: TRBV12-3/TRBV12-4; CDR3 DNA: TGTGCCAGCAGAAGACAGGGCAATCAGCCCCAGCATTTT; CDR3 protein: CASRRQGNQPQHF
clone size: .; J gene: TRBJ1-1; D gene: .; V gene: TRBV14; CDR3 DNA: TGTGCCAGCAGCCCTCTCGAGGGTTTAGGTGAAGCTTTCTTT; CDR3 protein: CASSPLEGLGEAFF
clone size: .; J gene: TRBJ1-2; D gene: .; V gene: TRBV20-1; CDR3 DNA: TGCAGTGCTCCCGAGGGCGGCTACACCTTC; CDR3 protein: CSAPEGGYTF
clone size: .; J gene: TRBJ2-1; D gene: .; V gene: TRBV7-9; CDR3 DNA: TGTGCCAGCAGCTTAGTCGGGAGCTCCTACAATGAGCAGTTCTTC; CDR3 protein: CASSLVGSSYNEQFF
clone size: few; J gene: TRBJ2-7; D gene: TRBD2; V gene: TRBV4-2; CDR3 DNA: TGTGCCAGCAGCCAAGATACTAGCGGGGTACCAAACTACGGCGAGCAGTACTTC; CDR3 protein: CASSQDTSGVPNYGEQYF
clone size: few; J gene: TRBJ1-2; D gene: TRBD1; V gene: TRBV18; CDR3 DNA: TGTGCCAGCTCACCGGTTGAGGACAGGGCGCCGGGCTACACCTTC; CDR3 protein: CASSPVEDRAPGYTF
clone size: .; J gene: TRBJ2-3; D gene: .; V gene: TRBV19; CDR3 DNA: TGTGCCAGTAGTATGGCAGATACGCAGTATTTT; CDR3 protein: CASSMADTQYF
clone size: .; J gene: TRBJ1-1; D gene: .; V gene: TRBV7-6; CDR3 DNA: TGTGCCAGCAGCTTAGCGTCGTCCGGCATGAACACTGAAGCTTTCTTT; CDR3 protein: CASSLASSGMNTEAFF
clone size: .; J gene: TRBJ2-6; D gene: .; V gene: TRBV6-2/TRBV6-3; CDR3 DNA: TGTGCCAGCAGTTTAGCGTTTGGGGCCAACGTCCTGACTTTC; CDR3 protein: CASSLAFGANVLTF
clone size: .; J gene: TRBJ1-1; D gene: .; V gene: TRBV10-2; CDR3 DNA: TGCGCCAGCAGTGACAGTCGGAACACTGAAGCTTTCTTT; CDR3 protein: CASSDSRNTEAFF
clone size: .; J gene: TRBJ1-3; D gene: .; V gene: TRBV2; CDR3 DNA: TGTGCCAGCAGTGATGGACCCTCTGGAAACACCATATATTTT; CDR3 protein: CASSDGPSGNTIYF
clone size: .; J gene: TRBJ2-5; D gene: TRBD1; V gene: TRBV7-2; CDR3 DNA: TGTGCCAGCAGCTTACAGGGGGCCGGGGAGACCCAGTACTTC; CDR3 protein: CASSLQGAGETQYF
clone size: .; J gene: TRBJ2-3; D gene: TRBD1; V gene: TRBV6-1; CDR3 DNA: TGTGCCAGCAGGGAAGTTACGAGACAGGGAACCCTCAACACAGATACGCAGTATTTT; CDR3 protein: CASREVTRQGTLNTDTQYF
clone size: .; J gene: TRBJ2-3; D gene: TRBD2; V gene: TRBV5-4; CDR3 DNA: TGTGCCAGCAGCTTCGGACTAGCGGGCACAGATACGCAGTATTTT; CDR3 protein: CASSFGLAGTDTQYF
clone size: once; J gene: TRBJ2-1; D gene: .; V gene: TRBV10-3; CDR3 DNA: TGTGCCATCAGTGTTGCGGGCGCAGGGGATGAGCAGTTCTTC; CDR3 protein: CAISVAGAGDEQFF
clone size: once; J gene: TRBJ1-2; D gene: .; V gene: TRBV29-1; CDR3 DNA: TGCAGCGTTGATGGGGGTGGGGGCTATGGCTACACCTTC; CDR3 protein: CSVDGGGGYGYTF
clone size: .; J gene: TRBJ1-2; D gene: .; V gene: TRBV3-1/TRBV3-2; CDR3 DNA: TGTGCCAGCAGCCAAGCGCAGGGGTTCTATGGCTACACCTTC; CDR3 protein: CASSQAQGFYGYTF
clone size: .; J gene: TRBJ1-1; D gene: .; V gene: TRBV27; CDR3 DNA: TGTGCCAGCGGACGGGGTGAAGCTTTCTTT; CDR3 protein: CASGRGEAFF
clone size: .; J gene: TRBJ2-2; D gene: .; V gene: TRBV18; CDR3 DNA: TGTGCCAGCTCTCCCACCGGAGGGGAGCTGTTTTTT; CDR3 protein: CASSPTGGELFF
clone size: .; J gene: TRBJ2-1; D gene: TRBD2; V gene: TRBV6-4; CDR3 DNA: TGTGCCAGCAGTGGGACTAGCGGGGGCAATGAGCAGTTCTTC; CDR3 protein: CASSGTSGGNEQFF